Below, 4 T cell receptor beta chains from the same sample are listed, as sequenced in a study of tumor-infiltrating lymphocytes in primary liver carcinoma. Both RNA and DNA were isolated together from approximately 20-30 mg of bulk tissue that had not been sorted. With a constant-region primer, TCR beta cDNA was made from 450 to 500 ng of total RNA. Three nested multiplex PCR rounds, a slightly modified ARM-PCR, produced the libraries for TCR beta. The first two PCR rounds used TRBV1-TRBV30 forward primers with a C-beta reverse primer, roughly 10 cycles each. Via MiXCR, TCRdb re-called the multiplex PCR reads, giving one row per CDR3 protein. This table has 100,000 to 150,000 distinct CDR3 sequences, roughly three fifths appearing once. Sequenced: liver tumor tissue from sampling region 3. Subset of the sample: tumor region T3, left-lateral pole. These receptors originate from a woman in her fifties or sixties with primary liver carcinoma and hepatitis B virus infection.

This clonotype came up a few times. This could be a read error, since a much larger clone is one nucleotide away. This sequence joins TRBV6-6 and TRBJ1-1, with TRBD1 as a possible D gene (5 bases). This CDR3 comprises 13 residues. Germline loops: CDR1 MNHNY, CDR2 SVGAGI (reference sequence). As DNA, the CDR3 is TGTGCCAGCAACCTTGGTGGTGGGGGACCAGCTCTCTTT. This sequence encodes CASNLGGGGPALF.

As regards this clonotype: Sequence at one end of the junction differs from germline and may be a read error. The rearrangement joins TRBV4-2 to TRBJ2-7; D is uncertain. Germline V gene lookup returns CDR1 LGHNA and CDR2 YNFKEQ. The CDR3 is 13 amino acids. The CDR3 DNA reads TGTGCCAGCAGCCCCCGTTTACTCTACGAGCAAAACTTC. Its protein is CASSPRLLYEQNF.

In regard to this clonotype: This may come from a read error, since a much larger clone is one base off. The V gene is TRBV12-3 or TRBV12-4, the J gene TRBJ2-7; the D is unclear. This CDR3 has 12 amino acids. The V end lost 6 bases, the J end lost 4 bases, and 10 bases lay between the germline ends. CDR3 residues: CASSQTRYEQYF. CDR3 in DNA: TGTGCCAGCAGCCAGACCAGATACGAGCAGTACTTC.

For this clonotype: A much bigger clone sits one base away, suggesting this may be a read error. The CDR3 DNA reads as TGCGCCAGCAGCCAAGTTGGAGGGAGTGGAGAGACCCAGTTCTTC. The encoded protein is CASSQVGGSGETQFF. V and J are TRBV4-1 and TRBJ2-1; D perhaps matches TRBD2 (6 bases). The germline V gene encodes CDR1 MGHRA and CDR2 YSYEKL. Trimming pared 1 base from V and 13 bases from J, leaving 20 bases between. The CDR3 runs 15 residues.